Each of the 10 T cell receptor beta chains below was sequenced from the same sample in a study of blood T cell repertoires in COVID-19. The assay was immunoSEQ multiplex PCR, and TCRdb's table has in-frame clones only and misses some. This sample carries 200,000 to 300,000 clones, 80% to 90% of them seen once, and the ten largest clones take roughly 4%. Material: peripheral blood. These receptors were taken from a man between 60 and 75 years old with acute or convalescent COVID-19.

The chain carries TRBV11-3 and TRBJ2-7; tentative D call: TRBD2 (5 bases). From germline, CDR1 is SGHNT and CDR2 YENEEA. Trimming pared 0 bases from V and 3 bases from J, leaving 6 bases between. CDR3 size: 13 residues. CDR3 sequence (DNA): TGTGCCAGCAGCTTAGAGGGAGACTACGAGCAGTACTTC. This codes for CASSLEGDYEQYF.

The DNA of the CDR3 is TGCAGCGTTGAAGGCGGGACAGCTCAAGAGACCCAGTACTTC. Translated, it gives CSVEGGTAQETQYF. The chain recombines TRBV29-1 with TRBJ2-5; TRBD1 might be the D (7 bases). Looked up from germline, CDR1 is SQVTM and CDR2 is ANQGSEA. The CDR3 is made up of 14 amino acids. V was cut by 1 base and J by 2 bases, with 11 bases left in between.

CDR3 DNA: TGTGCCAGCAGTTCGTCTGTAGCCAAAAACATTCAGTACTTC. This sequence encodes CASSSSVAKNIQYF. This chain connects TRBV28 to TRBJ2-4; D not resolved. Germline V lookup: CDR1 MDHEN, CDR2 SYDVKM. The V end was cut by 4 bases, the J end by 0 bases, with 7 bases between. The CDR3 runs to 14 residues.

As concerns this clone: This sample includes further DNA sequences coding for the same CDR3. The chain links TRBV19 to TRBJ2-7; D perhaps matches TRBD2 (6 bases). Between the trimmed V and J ends, which lost 1 base and 6 bases, there was a span of 10 bases. The CDR3 consists of 13 residues. CDR1 and CDR2 (germline): LNHDA, SQIVND (reference sequence). The CDR3 sequence: CASSIGRGGEQYF. Here the CDR3 DNA reads TGTGCCAGTAGTATAGGGAGGGGCGGCGAGCAGTACTTC.

This clone turned up a few times. The V and J genes are TRBV19 and TRBJ1-2; D ambiguous. This CDR3 region has 13 residues. Germline assignment: CDR1 LNHDA and CDR2 SQIVND (reference sequence). The V and J ends lost 3 bases and 8 bases respectively, with 13 bases between them. CDR3 in amino acids: CASSIGWEGGYTF. Here the CDR3 DNA reads TGTGCCAGTAGTATTGGCTGGGAGGGAGGCTACACCTTC.

J is TRBJ2-1 and V is TRBV7-6, with 11 bases identical to TRBD2. Germline V gene data show CDR1 as SGHVS and CDR2 as FNYEAQ. V shed 4 bases and J 8 bases; nucleotides not matched to a gene: 10. There are 16 residues in the CDR3. CDR3 in DNA: TGTGCCAGCAGCTCGTCATTAGCGGGAGGGCCGCATGAGCAGTTCTTC. This encodes CASSSSLAGGPHEQFF.

The chain uses TRBV28 and TRBJ1-4; D may be TRBD1 (5 bases). V lost 7 bases and J 5 bases, leaving 14 bases between the germline ends. The germline V gene encodes CDR1 MDHEN and CDR2 SYDVKM. This CDR3 has 14 amino acids. DNA of the CDR3: TGTGCCAGCACCCTTACGGGGGTCAATGAAAAACTGTTTTTT. As protein: CASTLTGVNEKLFF.

CDR3 sequence reads: CASSFKAAGGYEQYF. In DNA, the CDR3 is TGCGCCAGCAGCTTTAAAGCAGCGGGAGGCTACGAGCAGTACTTC. The chain combines TRBV5-1 with TRBJ2-7; the match to TRBD2 covers 9 bases. With V trimmed by 2 bases and J by 3 bases, 6 bases remained unmatched. The CDR3 is 15 residues long. Per germline, CDR1 SGHRS and CDR2 YFSETQ.

This clone has more than one count but fewer than ten. In DNA, the CDR3 is TGCAGTGCTAGAGGTTTAGACACCATATATTTT. Encoded protein: CSARGLDTIYF. The V call is TRBV20-1, the J call TRBJ1-3; no clear D gene. V dropped 1 base and J dropped 8 bases, with 6 bases sitting between them. The CDR3 contains 11 residues. CDR1 is DFQATT and CDR2 is SNEGSKA in the germline V gene (reference sequence).

The count of this clone is one. The chain joins TRBV2 to TRBJ2-1; 8 bases agree with TRBD2. After removal of 8 bases from V and 6 bases from J, the junction contained 6 bases not matched to a gene. Per germline, CDR1 SNHLY and CDR2 FYNNEI. The CDR3 length is 13 residues. Here the CDR3 reads CASGGLAGNEQFF. CDR3 sequence (DNA): TGTGCCAGCGGTGGACTAGCAGGCAATGAGCAGTTCTTC.